These 28 T cell receptor beta chains were all obtained from the same sample, sequenced in a study of blood T cell repertoires in COVID-19. The assay was immunoSEQ multiplex PCR, and TCRdb's table has in-frame clones only and misses some. The table shows 250,000 to 300,000 clones, with 85% to 90% occurring only once. The sequenced sample was peripheral blood. The receptors here all came from a woman aged 25 to 39 with COVID-19, enrolled during active disease.

This clone was seen more than once but under ten times. The chain has TRBV19 and TRBJ1-5, with a possible D match to TRBD1 (5 bases). The CDR3 has 14 residues. Per the germline V gene, CDR1 is LNHDA and CDR2 is SQIVND (reference sequence). Trimming cost V 7 bases and J 5 bases, with 15 bases left between them. CDR3 loop: CASTRERGDQPQHF. In DNA form, the CDR3 reads TGTGCCAGTACCAGGGAACGGGGGGATCAGCCCCAGCATTTT.

The rearrangement joins TRBV28 to TRBJ1-2; 9 positions agree with TRBD1. The V gene end was trimmed by 10 bases and the J gene end by 4 bases; junction bases not matched to a gene: 10. The CDR3 is 14 residues long. Germline V lookup: CDR1 MDHEN, CDR2 SYDVKM. The CDR3 bases are TGTGCCACAACTAGTCACAGGGGGCCCTATGGCTACACCTTC. This gives the protein CATTSHRGPYGYTF.

The J gene is TRBJ1-6, the V gene TRBV4-2, with D tentatively TRBD1 (6 bases). V was clipped by 5 bases and J by 2 bases, with 19 bases between them. The CDR3 has 18 residues. Per germline, CDR1 LGHNA and CDR2 YNFKEQ. The CDR3: CASSAYGGRTAYNSPLHF. The CDR3 bases are TGTGCCAGCAGCGCTTACGGGGGGAGGACAGCCTATAATTCACCCCTCCACTTT.

The V and J genes are TRBV5-6 and TRBJ1-2, with 8 bases identical to TRBD1. Germline CDR1 SGHDT, CDR2 YYEEEE. Trimming removed 0 bases from V and 6 bases from J; junction bases left unmatched: 7. The CDR3 loop spans 15 amino acids. CDR3 region: CASSLGQGAWDGYTF. DNA of the CDR3: TGTGCCAGCAGCTTGGGCCAGGGGGCTTGGGATGGCTACACCTTC.

The chain has TRBV5-5 and TRBJ1-2, with 7 bases matching TRBD1. There are 14 residues in the CDR3. Per the germline V gene, CDR1 is SGHKS and CDR2 is YYEKEE (reference sequence). With V trimmed by 0 bases and J by 7 bases, 6 bases remained unmatched. Here the CDR3 reads CASSLAQGVPGYTF. DNA of the CDR3: TGTGCCAGCAGCTTGGCTCAGGGGGTCCCTGGCTACACCTTC. The complete variable domain, with remaining parts taken from reference TRBV5-5 and TRBJ1-2, reads DAGVTQSPTHLIKTRGQQVTLRCSPISGHKSVSWYQQVLGQGPQFIFQYYEKEERGRGNFPDRFSARQFPNYSSELNVNALLLGDSALYLCASSLAQGVPGYTFGSGTRLTVV.

The chain combines TRBV7-2 with TRBJ2-7; D is ambiguous. Germline V gene lookup returns CDR1 SGHTA and CDR2 FQGNSA. The V end lost 6 bases, the J end lost 2 bases, and 17 bases lay between the germline ends. This CDR3 region has 15 residues. CDR3: CASSSTVLPTYEQYF. CDR3 in DNA: TGTGCCAGCAGTTCTACAGTTCTCCCCACCTACGAGCAGTACTTC.

The chain joins TRBV27 to TRBJ2-1, with D perhaps TRBD1 (5 bases). The germline V gene encodes CDR1 MNHEY and CDR2 SMNVEV (reference sequence). This CDR3 contains 12 residues. V gave up 3 bases and J gave up 9 bases, with 9 bases separating them. The CDR3 DNA reads TGTGCCAGCAGTTTTTCAGGGATTGAGCAGTTCTTC. Translation: CASSFSGIEQFF.

V and J are TRBV6-5 and TRBJ1-3; possible D gene TRBD1, 5 bases. The CDR3 has 16 residues. V lost 2 bases and J 0 bases, leaving 11 bases between the germline ends. CDR1 is MNHEY and CDR2 is SVGAGI in the germline V gene. The CDR3 DNA reads as TGTGCCAGCAGTTACGGGGGGTTCCTCTCTGGAAACACCATATATTTT. Protein: CASSYGGFLSGNTIYF.

This chain connects TRBV6-4 to TRBJ1-2, with 9 nucleotides matching TRBD1. Germline CDR1 is MRHNA and CDR2 is SNTAGT. With V trimmed by 6 bases and J by 3 bases, 11 bases remained unmatched. This CDR3 is built from 16 residues. CDR3 amino acids: CASSLPQGALHYGYTF. The CDR3 DNA follows: TGTGCCAGCAGCCTTCCACAGGGGGCGCTACACTATGGCTACACCTTC.

The chain's CDR3 is CASSGPSGAVLEQYF. The CDR3 coding sequence is TGTGCCAGCAGTGGCCCCAGCGGGGCCGTCCTCGAGCAGTACTTC. V usage is TRBV27 and J usage is TRBJ2-7, with 7 bases that match TRBD2. In germline, CDR1 is MNHEY, CDR2 SMNVEV (reference sequence). V lost 5 bases, J lost 6 bases, and 13 bases stayed unmatched. This CDR3 comprises 15 residues.

CDR3 DNA sequence: TGTGCCAGCAGGGGGTCCGGGACAGGGAACCATGAGCAGTTCTTC. Its translation is CASRGSGTGNHEQFF. The V and J genes are TRBV25-1 and TRBJ2-1; 9 bases match TRBD1. The length of the CDR3 is 15 residues. Trimming removed 6 bases from V and 8 bases from J; junction bases left unmatched: 11. Germline CDR1 is MGHDK and CDR2 is SYGVNS. The variable domain in full, with the rest retrieved from reference TRBV25-1 and TRBJ2-1, is EADIYQTPRYLVIGTGKKITLECSQTMGHDKMYWYQQDPGMELHLIHYSYGVNSTEKGDLSSESTVSRIRTEHFPLTLESARPSHTSQYLCASRGSGTGNHEQFFGPGTRLTVL.

The chain couples TRBV6-5 to TRBJ2-7; 9 bases match TRBD2. The CDR3 has 16 residues. CDR1 is MNHEY, CDR2 SVGAGI, per germline. V lost 4 bases, J lost 4 bases, and 11 bases stayed unmatched. The CDR3 sequence: CASSLVPLAGPYEQYF. The CDR3 nucleotides read TGTGCCAGCAGTTTAGTCCCCCTAGCGGGGCCTTACGAGCAGTACTTC.

V is TRBV6-4 and J is TRBJ2-1; TRBD1 matches at 7 bases. The V gene's germline CDR1 is MRHNA and CDR2 SNTAGT. The CDR3 sequence is 15 residues long. The V and J ends lost 0 bases and 3 bases, in that order; junction bases with no gene match: 2. CDR3 region: CASSDSHRGYNEQFF. As DNA, the CDR3 is TGTGCCAGCAGTGACTCGCACAGGGGCTACAATGAGCAGTTCTTC.

The V gene is TRBV5-8, the J gene TRBJ2-3, with unresolved D. The CDR3 loop spans 12 amino acids. Looked up from germline, CDR1 is SGHTS and CDR2 is YDEGEE. V was shortened by 2 bases and J by 7 bases, with 8 bases between the two germline ends. CDR3 DNA sequence: TGTGCCAGCAGCTTTATTGGCAATACGCAGTATTTT. It yields the protein CASSFIGNTQYF.

This sequence joins TRBV12-3 or TRBV12-4 and TRBJ1-3; 11 nucleotides match TRBD1. V lost 11 bases, J lost 5 bases, and 5 bases stayed unmatched. CDR3 length: 13 residues. The CDR3 DNA sequence: TGTGCCGGCGGGACAGGGGGTAGAAACACCATATATTTT. Translated: CAGGTGGRNTIYF.

As regards this clone: Other DNA sequences from this sample encode an identical CDR3 as well. The rearrangement links TRBV12-3 or TRBV12-4 to TRBJ1-2; D gene ambiguous. The CDR3 runs to 13 residues. V shed 4 bases and J shed 4 bases, with 10 bases lying between them. The CDR3 sequence is CASSSGGSYGYTF. The CDR3 coding sequence is TGTGCCAGCAGTTCTGGAGGCTCCTATGGCTACACCTTC.

This clone occurred once. This chain uses TRBV6-2 or TRBV6-3 with TRBJ2-3; 9 bases are a match to TRBD1. Germline values: CDR1 MNHEY, CDR2 SVGEGT. The V gene end was trimmed by 4 bases and the J gene end by 0 bases; junction bases not matched to a gene: 5. The CDR3 extends over 16 amino acids. CDR3: CASSFFGQGSTDTQYF. The CDR3 DNA follows: TGTGCCAGCAGTTTTTTCGGACAGGGGAGCACAGATACGCAGTATTTT.

V usage is TRBV5-1 and J usage is TRBJ2-7, with 8 bases aligning to TRBD1. The CDR3 extends over 14 amino acids. Germline-derived CDR1 and CDR2 are SGHRS and YFSETQ. V gave up 4 bases and J gave up 3 bases; unmatched junction bases: 6. This CDR3 reads CASSRTGPGYEQYF. For the CDR3, the DNA is TGCGCCAGCAGCCGGACAGGGCCGGGCTACGAGCAGTACTTC.

This chain connects TRBV7-9 to TRBJ2-7; TRBD2 matches at 11 bases. Per germline, CDR1 SEHNR and CDR2 FQNEAQ (reference sequence). The CDR3 extends over 16 amino acids. Trimming at V came to 4 bases and at J to 4 bases, leaving 9 bases not matched to a gene. CDR3 in amino acids: CASSWGLAEIDYEQYF. In nucleotides, the CDR3 is TGTGCCAGCAGCTGGGGACTAGCGGAGATTGATTACGAGCAGTACTTC.

The rearrangement uses TRBV5-6 and TRBJ1-2; D not resolved. Germline loops: CDR1 SGHDT, CDR2 YYEEEE. CDR3 length equals 14 residues. Trimming shortened V by 4 bases and J by 8 bases, and 18 bases separated the two germline ends. The CDR3 spells CASSLAYSPIGYTF. The CDR3 bases are TGTGCCAGCAGCCTGGCTTATAGCCCGATAGGCTACACCTTC.

This clone was recorded once. V is TRBV29-1 and J is TRBJ2-1, with 9 bases that match TRBD2. J lost 5 bases, V lost 8 bases, and 7 bases had no gene match. The CDR3 runs to 13 residues. Per the germline V gene, CDR1 is SQVTM and CDR2 is ANQGSEA. The CDR3 spells CSLRLADHNEQFF. The CDR3 DNA reads as TGCAGCTTGAGACTAGCGGATCACAATGAGCAGTTCTTC.

This chain joins TRBV6-2 or TRBV6-3 and TRBJ2-4; 11 nucleotides align to TRBD2. Trimming removed 4 bases from V and 7 bases from J; junction bases left unmatched: 6. This CDR3 is built from 15 residues. CDR1 is MNHEY and CDR2 is SVGEGT in the germline V gene. The CDR3 loop is CASSSLAGVGNIQYF. The CDR3 DNA is TGTGCCAGCAGTTCACTAGCGGGGGTAGGGAACATTCAGTACTTC.

The rearrangement joins TRBV12-3 or TRBV12-4 to TRBJ2-3; D perhaps matches TRBD1 (6 bases). The CDR3 is made up of 13 amino acids. The germline V and J ends were trimmed by 6 bases and 9 bases, with 16 bases remaining between them. The CDR3 protein is CASSLTAQGTQYF. The CDR3, as DNA: TGTGCCAGCAGCCTAACAGCTCAGGGGACGCAGTATTTT.

The V call is TRBV11-3, the J call TRBJ1-1; TRBD1 agrees at 7 bases. The CDR3 spans 13 residues. The germline gives CDR1 SGHNT, CDR2 YENEEA. J was trimmed by 7 bases and V by 2 bases; bases with no gene match: 4. CDR3 in amino acids: CASSLRPGGEAFF. In DNA form, the CDR3 reads TGTGCCAGCAGCTTAAGACCAGGGGGTGAAGCTTTCTTT.

The chain links TRBV4-1 to TRBJ2-1; 11 bases are shared with TRBD2. Trimming removed 6 bases from V and 5 bases from J; junction bases left unmatched: 9. The CDR3 covers 16 residues. Germline V lookup: CDR1 MGHRA, CDR2 YSYEKL. The CDR3 region is CASSHLSGGANNEQFF. The DNA of the CDR3 is TGCGCCAGCAGTCACCTTAGCGGGGGGGCAAACAATGAGCAGTTCTTC.

This clone was counted once. The chain has TRBV10-3 and TRBJ2-1, with 11 bases that match TRBD2. With V trimmed by 3 bases and J by 5 bases, 3 bases remained unmatched. The CDR3 runs to 15 residues. Germline CDR1 and CDR2: ENHRY and SYGVKD. The CDR3 DNA is TGTGCCATCAGTGAAACTAGCGGGGGCCACAATGAGCAGTTCTTC. Translating it yields CAISETSGGHNEQFF.

The genes are TRBV29-1 and TRBJ1-2, with TRBD1 as a possible D gene (6 bases). The CDR3 spans 12 residues. Germline assignment: CDR1 SQVTM and CDR2 ANQGSEA. Trimming removed 3 bases at V and 4 bases at J, with 9 bases between. The CDR3 DNA reads as TGCAGCGTTGAGGGGGCCCCCTATGGCTACACCTTC. Its translation: CSVEGAPYGYTF.

The chain links TRBV5-1 to TRBJ2-5, with D uncertain. Trimming pared 2 bases from V and 2 bases from J, leaving 7 bases between. CDR1 is SGHRS and CDR2 is YFSETQ in the germline V gene. CDR3 length: 13 residues. The CDR3, as DNA: TGCGCCAGCAGCTTTGGGCAGCAAGAGACCCAGTACTTC. As protein: CASSFGQQETQYF.